The T cell receptor beta chain described here comes from a study of shared clonotypes between healthy human individuals. Naive CD8 cells lacked CD45RO, underwent positive selection for CCR7 and left out terminally differentiated effector memory CD45RA+ cells. CDR1 and CDR2 (germline): MNHEY, SMNVEV (reference sequence). This CDR3 is built from 13 residues. V lost 4 bases and J 0 bases, leaving 6 bases between the germline ends. Generated by immunoSEQ multiplex PCR, the TCRdb table keeps only in-frame clones and is missing some. The sample lists about 2.1 million clones; 85% to 95% were seen once. The clonotype originates from a man between 18 and 29 years old in good health. Some clones in this sample may be carry-over from other donors' samples. What was sequenced was naive CD8+ T cells from PBMCs. The genes are TRBV27 and TRBJ1-1; D is undetermined. CDR3 amino acids: CASSSPLNTEAFF. CDR3 in DNA: TGTGCCAGCAGTTCCCCCCTGAACACTGAAGCTTTCTTT.